These 15 T cell receptor beta chains share one sample of origin, sequenced in a study of technical replicates of blood from a handful of donors. Assay: immunoSEQ multiplex PCR; the TCRdb copy retains only in-frame clones and omits some. Found here are approximately 58,000 clones, approximately 86% of them singletons; the top ten hold less than 6%. Specimen: PBMCs. All receptors derive from a human donor in good health. Some clones in this sample may be carry-over from other donors' samples.

The chain uses TRBV5-4 and TRBJ2-7; TRBD2 matches 11 bases. Germline V gene data show CDR1 as SGHNT and CDR2 as YYREEE (reference sequence). The CDR3 sequence is 15 residues long. J was trimmed by 3 bases and V by 5 bases; bases with no gene match: 7. CDR3 in amino acids: CASRPDSGGGYEQYF. The CDR3 DNA is TGTGCCAGCAGGCCCGATAGCGGGGGGGGCTACGAGCAGTACTTC.

The J gene is TRBJ1-2, the V gene TRBV2; 7 positions agree with TRBD1. Germline V gives CDR1 SNHLY, CDR2 FYNNEI. Trimming cost V 6 bases and J 0 bases; bases outside gene matches: 4. The CDR3 spans 14 residues. The CDR3 region is CASSRDSPNYGYTF. In nucleotides, the CDR3 is TGTGCCAGCAGCCGGGACAGCCCTAACTATGGCTACACCTTC.

The genes are TRBV7-9 and TRBJ2-1; perhaps TRBD2 as D (6 bases). Trimming left V 5 bases short and J 9 bases short, with 11 bases between. Germline V gene data show CDR1 as SEHNR and CDR2 as FQNEAQ (reference sequence). This CDR3 region has 12 residues. The DNA for the CDR3 is TGTGCCAGCAGCGGTTCCGGGGGTGAGCAGTTCTTC. Residues: CASSGSGGEQFF.

The chain carries TRBV2 and TRBJ1-1; TRBD1 agrees at 10 bases. Trimming took 5 bases from V and 6 from J; bases not matched to a gene: 3. From germline, CDR1 is SNHLY and CDR2 FYNNEI. This CDR3 contains 13 residues. The DNA for the CDR3 is TGTGCCAGCAGTACCGGGACAGGGGCTGAAGCTTTCTTT. Its translation: CASSTGTGAEAFF.

The rearrangement links TRBV6-1 to TRBJ2-7; D gene uncertain. The CDR3 is made up of 14 amino acids. Looked up from germline, CDR1 is MNHNS and CDR2 is SASEGT. V lost 0 bases, J lost 7 bases, and 13 bases lay in between. The chain's CDR3 is CASSEAGTRREQYF. As DNA, the CDR3 is TGTGCCAGCAGTGAAGCGGGCACCCGCCGGGAGCAGTACTTC.

Only one count was recorded for this clone. The chain couples TRBV6-5 to TRBJ2-3; possibly TRBD2 for D (6 bases). The germline gives CDR1 MNHEY, CDR2 SVGAGI. CDR3 length: 15 residues. V was cut by 0 bases and J by 5 bases, with 12 bases left in between. The CDR3 region has the DNA TGTGCCAGCAGTTACTCCCCAGGGCGGGGAGATACGCAGTATTTT. Translation: CASSYSPGRGDTQYF.

The gene calls are TRBV4-1 and TRBJ2-5; D gene unclear. In germline, CDR1 is MGHRA, CDR2 YSYEKL. With 3 bases removed from V and 4 bases from J, the gap between germline ends came to 12 bases. There are 14 residues in the CDR3. The CDR3 sequence: CASSQVPGPETQYF. CDR3 bases: TGCGCCAGCAGCCAGGTTCCGGGTCCAGAGACCCAGTACTTC.

This clone came up once. This chain connects TRBV2 to TRBJ1-4; maybe TRBD1 (5 bases). CDR3 length: 12 amino acids. Germline V CDR1 and CDR2: SNHLY, FYNNEI. V gave up 9 bases and J gave up 6 bases, with 11 bases separating them. The CDR3 sequence is CASGGDDEKLFF. Here the CDR3 DNA reads TGTGCCAGTGGGGGGGACGATGAAAAACTGTTTTTT.

This chain uses TRBV14 with TRBJ2-2; D unresolved. There are 14 residues in the CDR3. V was shortened by 0 bases and J by 4 bases, with 6 bases between the two germline ends. The germline CDR1 and CDR2 sequences are SGHDN and FVKESK. CDR3 in amino acids: CASSQDIVTGELFF. CDR3 nucleotides: TGTGCCAGCAGCCAAGATATCGTCACCGGGGAGCTGTTTTTT.

The V call is TRBV7-9, the J call TRBJ2-1; 11 positions agree with TRBD2. The CDR3 is made up of 15 amino acids. J gave up 5 bases and V 5 bases, and 5 bases lay outside the gene matches. The germline gives CDR1 SEHNR, CDR2 FQNEAQ (reference sequence). CDR3 nucleotides: TGTGCCAGCAGCCAACTAGCGGGAGAAGACAATGAGCAGTTCTTC. It translates to CASSQLAGEDNEQFF.

The J gene is TRBJ2-7, the V gene TRBV7-2, with TRBD1 matching over 10 bases. Germline assignment: CDR1 SGHTA and CDR2 FQGNSA. V gave up 0 bases and J gave up 4 bases; unmatched junction bases: 6. The CDR3 has 16 amino acids. CDR3 loop: CASSLALTGGVYEQYF. The CDR3 region has the DNA TGTGCCAGCAGCTTAGCCCTGACAGGGGGCGTTTACGAGCAGTACTTC.

Here the CDR3 DNA reads TGTGCCAGCAGCTTTTCTGGGGGCGGTCAGCCCCAGCATTTT. It translates to CASSFSGGGQPQHF. The rearrangement joins TRBV5-5 to TRBJ1-5; possibly TRBD1 for D (6 bases). Germline assignment: CDR1 SGHKS and CDR2 YYEKEE (reference sequence). The CDR3 covers 14 residues. Trimming pared 2 bases from V and 6 bases from J, leaving 12 bases between.

This clone was detected a few times. The chain has TRBV7-6 and TRBJ2-5; D is ambiguous. The CDR3 is 13 residues long. From germline, CDR1 is SGHVS and CDR2 FNYEAQ. The ends were cut back, 4 bases at V and 5 bases at J, with 11 bases in the middle. In DNA form, the CDR3 reads TGTGCCAGCAGCTCAACTAATTCGGAGACCCAGTACTTC. It is translated as CASSSTNSETQYF.

This chain links TRBV6-6 with TRBJ1-4; D not resolved. CDR3 length: 13 residues. The V and J ends lost 5 bases and 10 bases respectively, with 14 bases between them. Germline V gene data show CDR1 as MNHNY and CDR2 as SVGAGI (reference sequence). The CDR3 is CASSPLEGGKLFF. For the CDR3, the DNA is TGTGCCAGCAGTCCCTTGGAGGGCGGAAAACTGTTTTTT.

The chain has TRBV7-7 and TRBJ2-5; 7 nucleotides agree with TRBD1. This CDR3 spans 13 amino acids. Per the germline V gene, CDR1 is SSHAT and CDR2 is FNYEAQ (reference sequence). V shed 7 bases and J 0 bases; nucleotides not matched to a gene: 2. CDR3 nucleotides: TGTGCCAGCAAAGGACAGGACCAAGAGACCCAGTACTTC. Translating it yields CASKGQDQETQYF.